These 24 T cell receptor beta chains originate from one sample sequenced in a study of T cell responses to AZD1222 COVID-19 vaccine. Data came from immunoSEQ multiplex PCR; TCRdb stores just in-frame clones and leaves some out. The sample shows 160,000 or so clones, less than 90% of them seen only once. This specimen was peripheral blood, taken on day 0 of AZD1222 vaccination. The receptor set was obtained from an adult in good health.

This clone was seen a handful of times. The CDR3 DNA follows: TGTGCCAGCAGCTTAGCGAGTAGAGGGAACACCGGGGAGCTGTTTTTT. Translation gives CASSLASRGNTGELFF. This chain connects TRBV7-8 to TRBJ2-2; D remains ambiguous. Per the germline V gene, CDR1 is SGHVS and CDR2 is FQNEAQ. The length of the CDR3 is 16 residues. The V end lost 0 bases, the J end lost 1 base, and 9 bases lay between the germline ends.

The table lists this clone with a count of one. The CDR3 loop reads CASSPTTLTGELFF. The CDR3 coding sequence is TGTGCCAGCAGCCCTACCACACTGACCGGGGAGCTGTTTTTT. The V gene is TRBV11-3, the J gene TRBJ2-2; D uncertain. This CDR3 has 14 residues. The germline V and J ends were trimmed by 5 bases and 5 bases, with 12 bases remaining between them. The V gene's germline CDR1 is SGHNT and CDR2 YENEEA.

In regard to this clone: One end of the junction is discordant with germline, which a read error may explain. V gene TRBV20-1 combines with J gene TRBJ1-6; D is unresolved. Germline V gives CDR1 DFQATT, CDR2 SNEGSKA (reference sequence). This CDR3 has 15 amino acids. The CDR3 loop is CSASFTVGRDSPLHF. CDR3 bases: TGCAGTGCTAGTTTTACGGTTGGGCGGGATTCTCCCCTCCACTTT.

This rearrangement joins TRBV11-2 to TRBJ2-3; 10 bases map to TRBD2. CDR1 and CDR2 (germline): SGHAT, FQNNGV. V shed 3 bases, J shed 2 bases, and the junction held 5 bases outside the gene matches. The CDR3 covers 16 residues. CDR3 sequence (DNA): TGTGCCAGCAGCTTCCTAGCGGGGGTGAACACAGATACGCAGTATTTT. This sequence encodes CASSFLAGVNTDTQYF.

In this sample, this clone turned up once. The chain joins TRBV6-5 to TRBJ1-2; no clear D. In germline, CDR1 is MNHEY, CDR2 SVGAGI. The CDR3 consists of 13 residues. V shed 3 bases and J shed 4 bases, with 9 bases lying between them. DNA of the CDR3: TGTGCCAGCAGTTATTCAGGCTTCTATGGCTACACCTTC. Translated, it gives CASSYSGFYGYTF.

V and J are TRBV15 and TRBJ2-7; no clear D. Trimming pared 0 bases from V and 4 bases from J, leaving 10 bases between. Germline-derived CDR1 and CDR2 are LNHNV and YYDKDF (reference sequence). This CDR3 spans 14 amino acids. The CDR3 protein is CATSRDRTYYEQYF. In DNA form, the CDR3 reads TGTGCCACCAGCAGAGATCGCACGTATTACGAGCAGTACTTC.

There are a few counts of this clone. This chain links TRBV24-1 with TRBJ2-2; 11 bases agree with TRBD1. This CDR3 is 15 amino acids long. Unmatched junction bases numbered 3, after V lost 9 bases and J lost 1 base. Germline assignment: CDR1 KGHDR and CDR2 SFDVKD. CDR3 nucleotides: TGTGCCACCGGGGACAGGGGGAAGAACACCGGGGAGCTGTTTTTT. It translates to CATGDRGKNTGELFF.

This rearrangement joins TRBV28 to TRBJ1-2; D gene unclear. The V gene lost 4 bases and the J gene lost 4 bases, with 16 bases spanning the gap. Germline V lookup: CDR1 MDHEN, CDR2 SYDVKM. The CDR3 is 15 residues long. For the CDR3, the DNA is TGTGCCAGCAGTTCACCGGCAGGCTACCCCTATGGCTACACCTTC. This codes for CASSSPAGYPYGYTF.

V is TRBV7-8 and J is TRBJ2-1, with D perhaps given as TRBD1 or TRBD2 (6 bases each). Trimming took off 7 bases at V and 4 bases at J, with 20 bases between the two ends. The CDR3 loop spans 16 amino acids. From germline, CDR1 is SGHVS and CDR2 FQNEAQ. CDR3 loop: CASTPASRGVYNEQFF. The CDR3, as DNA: TGTGCCAGCACCCCCGCCTCGAGGGGGGTTTACAATGAGCAGTTCTTC.

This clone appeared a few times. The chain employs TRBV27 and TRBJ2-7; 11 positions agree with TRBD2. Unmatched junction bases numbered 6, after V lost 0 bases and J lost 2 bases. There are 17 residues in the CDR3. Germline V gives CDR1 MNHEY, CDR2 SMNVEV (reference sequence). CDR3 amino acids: CASSLSKTSGGPYEQYF. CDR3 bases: TGTGCCAGCAGTTTATCGAAAACTAGCGGGGGACCCTACGAGCAGTACTTC.

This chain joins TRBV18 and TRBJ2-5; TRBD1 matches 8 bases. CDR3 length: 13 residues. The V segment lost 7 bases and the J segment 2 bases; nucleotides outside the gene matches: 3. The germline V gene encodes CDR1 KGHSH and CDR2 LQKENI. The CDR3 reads CASYRDRQETQYF. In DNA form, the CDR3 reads TGTGCCAGCTACCGGGACAGGCAAGAGACCCAGTACTTC.

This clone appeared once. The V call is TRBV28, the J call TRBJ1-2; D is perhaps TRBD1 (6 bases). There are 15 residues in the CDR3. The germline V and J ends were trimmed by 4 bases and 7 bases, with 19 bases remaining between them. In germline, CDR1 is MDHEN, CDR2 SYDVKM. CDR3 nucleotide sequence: TGTGCCAGCAGTTCCCCGGACAGTAAAGTCCGTGGCTACACCTTC. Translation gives CASSSPDSKVRGYTF.

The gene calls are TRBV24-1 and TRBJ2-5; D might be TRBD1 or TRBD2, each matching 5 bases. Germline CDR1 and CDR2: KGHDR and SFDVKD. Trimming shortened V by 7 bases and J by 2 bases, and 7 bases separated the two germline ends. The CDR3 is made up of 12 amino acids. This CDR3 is CATRGEQETQYF. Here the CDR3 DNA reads TGTGCCACCAGGGGGGAACAAGAGACCCAGTACTTC.

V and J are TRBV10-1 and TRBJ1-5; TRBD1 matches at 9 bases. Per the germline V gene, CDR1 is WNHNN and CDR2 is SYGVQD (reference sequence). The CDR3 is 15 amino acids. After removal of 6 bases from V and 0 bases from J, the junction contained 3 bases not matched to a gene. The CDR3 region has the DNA TGCGCCAGCAGGACAGGGGGAAATAGCAATCAGCCCCAGCATTTT. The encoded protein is CASRTGGNSNQPQHF.

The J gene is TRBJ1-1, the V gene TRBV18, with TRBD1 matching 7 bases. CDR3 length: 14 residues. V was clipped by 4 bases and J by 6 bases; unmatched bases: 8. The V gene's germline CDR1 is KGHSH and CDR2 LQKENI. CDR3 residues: CASSRTGESAEAFF. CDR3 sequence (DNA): TGTGCCAGCTCACGTACAGGGGAGAGCGCTGAAGCTTTCTTT.

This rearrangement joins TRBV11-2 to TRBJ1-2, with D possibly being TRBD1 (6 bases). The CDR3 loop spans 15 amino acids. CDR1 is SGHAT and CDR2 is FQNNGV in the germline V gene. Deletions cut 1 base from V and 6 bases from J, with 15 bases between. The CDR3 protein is CASSLGLAGADGYTF. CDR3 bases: TGTGCCAGCAGCTTAGGCTTAGCAGGGGCTGATGGCTACACCTTC.

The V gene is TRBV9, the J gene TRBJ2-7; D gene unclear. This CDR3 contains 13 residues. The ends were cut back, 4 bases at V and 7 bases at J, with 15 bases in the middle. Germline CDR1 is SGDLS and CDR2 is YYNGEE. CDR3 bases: TGTGCCAGCAGCTCCCGGGTCCTGGGAGAGCAGTACTTC. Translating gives CASSSRVLGEQYF.

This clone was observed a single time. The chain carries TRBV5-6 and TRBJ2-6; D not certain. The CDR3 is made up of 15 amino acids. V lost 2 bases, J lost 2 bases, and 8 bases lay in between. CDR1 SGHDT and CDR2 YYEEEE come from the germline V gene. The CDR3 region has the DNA TGTGCCAGCAGCTTCCTCAGCACTGGGGCCAACGTCCTGACTTTC. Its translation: CASSFLSTGANVLTF.

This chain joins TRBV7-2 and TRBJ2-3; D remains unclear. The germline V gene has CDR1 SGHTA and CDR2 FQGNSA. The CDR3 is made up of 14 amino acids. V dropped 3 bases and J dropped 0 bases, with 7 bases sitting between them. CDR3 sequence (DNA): TGTGCCAGCAGCTTTACCGCTAGCACAGATACGCAGTATTTT. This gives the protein CASSFTASTDTQYF. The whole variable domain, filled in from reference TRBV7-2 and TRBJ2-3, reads GAGVSQSPSNKVTEKGKDVELRCDPISGHTALYWYRQSLGQGLEFLIYFQGNSAPDKSGLPSDRFSAERTGGSVSTLTIQRTQQEDSAVYLCASSFTASTDTQYFGPGTRLTVL.

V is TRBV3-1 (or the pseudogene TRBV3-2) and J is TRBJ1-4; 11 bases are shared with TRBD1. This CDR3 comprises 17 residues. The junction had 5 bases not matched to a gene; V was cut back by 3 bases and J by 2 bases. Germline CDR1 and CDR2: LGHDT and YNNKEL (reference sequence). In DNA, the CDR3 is TGTGCCAGCAGCCACACCGGGACAGGGGGGACTAATGAAAAACTGTTTTTT. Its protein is CASSHTGTGGTNEKLFF.

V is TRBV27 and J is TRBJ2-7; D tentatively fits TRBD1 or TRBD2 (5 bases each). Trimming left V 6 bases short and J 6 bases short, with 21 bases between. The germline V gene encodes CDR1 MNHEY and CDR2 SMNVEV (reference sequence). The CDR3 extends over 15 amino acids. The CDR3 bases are TGTGCCAGCAGCCCAACGTGGGGGAGAGACTCCGAGCAGTACGTC. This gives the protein CASSPTWGRDSEQYV.

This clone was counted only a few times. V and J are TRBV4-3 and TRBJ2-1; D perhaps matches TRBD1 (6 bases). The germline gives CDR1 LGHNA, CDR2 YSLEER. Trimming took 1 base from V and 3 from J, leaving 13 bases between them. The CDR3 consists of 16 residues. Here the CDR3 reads CASSQVRGSGYNEQFF. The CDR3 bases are TGCGCCAGCAGCCAAGTCAGGGGTAGTGGCTACAATGAGCAGTTCTTC.

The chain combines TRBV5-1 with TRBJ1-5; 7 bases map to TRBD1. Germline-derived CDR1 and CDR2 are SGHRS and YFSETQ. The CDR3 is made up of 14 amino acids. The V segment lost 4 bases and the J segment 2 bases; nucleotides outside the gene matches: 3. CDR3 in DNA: TGCGCCAGCAGCCCCACAGGGGGCAATCAGCCCCAGCATTTT. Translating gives CASSPTGGNQPQHF.

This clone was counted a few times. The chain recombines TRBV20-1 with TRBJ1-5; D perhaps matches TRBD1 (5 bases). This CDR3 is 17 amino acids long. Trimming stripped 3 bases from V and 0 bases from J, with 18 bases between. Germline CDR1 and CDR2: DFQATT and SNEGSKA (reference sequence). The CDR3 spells CSASAYGTENSNQPQHF. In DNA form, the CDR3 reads TGCAGTGCTAGTGCTTACGGGACGGAAAATAGCAATCAGCCCCAGCATTTT.